One sample yielded the 5 T cell receptor beta chains listed below, sequenced in a study of Graves' ophthalmopathy and Graves' hyperthyroidism. Transcripts of RNA were the source for amplifying TCR beta CDR3 regions. First-round RT-PCR used HTBI primers; second-round multiplex PCR followed. From the multiplex PCR reads, TCRdb called clonotypes with MiXCR, one entry per CDR3 protein. The sample carries almost 400,000 distinct CDR3 sequences, about 17% recorded once. Sequenced input: peripheral blood. The receptors shown here come from a woman aged 18 to 35 with Graves' ophthalmopathy.

There are many counts of this clonotype. The V and J genes are TRBV15 and TRBJ2-7; D may match TRBD1 or TRBD2 (6 bases each). Deletions cut 1 base from V and 2 bases from J, with 12 bases between. The CDR3 runs to 15 residues. Germline CDR1 LNHNV, CDR2 YYDKDF (reference sequence). The CDR3 protein is CATSRGGRGPYEQYF. DNA for the CDR3: TGTGCCACCAGCAGAGGGGGGCGGGGCCCCTACGAGCAGTACTTC.

This clonotype appeared many times. This sequence joins TRBV6-5 and TRBJ1-6, with D tentatively TRBD1 (6 bases). The CDR3 length is 17 residues. Trimming cost V 2 bases and J 4 bases, with 15 bases left between them. The germline V gene encodes CDR1 MNHEY and CDR2 SVGAGI. CDR3 nucleotide sequence: TGTGCCAGCAGTTACCAGGGGCGGGCGTCGTATAATTCACCCCTCCACTTT. This codes for CASSYQGRASYNSPLHF.

This clonotype was counted ten times or more. The V gene is TRBV28, the J gene TRBJ2-2; either TRBD1 or TRBD2 may supply D (5 bases each). The CDR3 loop spans 16 amino acids. Trimming took 8 bases from V and 0 from J, leaving 16 bases between them. Germline loops: CDR1 MDHEN, CDR2 SYDVKM. CDR3 sequence: CASLGAGTTNTGELFF. DNA of the CDR3: TGTGCCAGCCTCGGGGCAGGAACAACGAACACCGGGGAGCTGTTTTTT.

This clonotype has at least ten counts. This sequence joins TRBV29-1 and TRBJ1-1, with a tentative D call TRBD1 (5 bases). The V gene's germline CDR1 is SQVTM and CDR2 ANQGSEA. The V end lost 5 bases, the J end lost 4 bases, and 14 bases lay between the germline ends. The CDR3 runs 13 residues. CDR3 in DNA: TGCAGCGTTAAAGGGGAGGGAGGCACTGAAGCTTTCTTT. Protein product: CSVKGEGGTEAFF.

This clonotype was seen ten or more times. V and J are TRBV28 and TRBJ1-1, with 7 bases identical to TRBD1. The junction had 6 bases not matched to a gene; V was cut back by 8 bases and J by 0 bases. CDR1 MDHEN and CDR2 SYDVKM come from the germline V gene. The CDR3 loop spans 14 amino acids. The CDR3 nucleotides are TGTGCCAGCGCAGGGACAGTAATGAACACTGAAGCTTTCTTT. It is translated as CASAGTVMNTEAFF.